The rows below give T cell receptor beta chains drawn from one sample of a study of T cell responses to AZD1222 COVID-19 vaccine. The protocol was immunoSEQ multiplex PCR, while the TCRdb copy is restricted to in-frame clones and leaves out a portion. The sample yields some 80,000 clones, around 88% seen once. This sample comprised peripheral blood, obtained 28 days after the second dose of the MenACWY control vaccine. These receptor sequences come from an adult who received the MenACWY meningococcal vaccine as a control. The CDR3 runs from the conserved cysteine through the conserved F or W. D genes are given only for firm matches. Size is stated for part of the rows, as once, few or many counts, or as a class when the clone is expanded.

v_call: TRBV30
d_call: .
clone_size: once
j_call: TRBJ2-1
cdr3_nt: TGTGCCTGGCTCCCTGAGGAGAGGGGGGCACGGGACAATGAGCAGTTCTTC
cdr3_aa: CAWLPEERGARDNEQFF

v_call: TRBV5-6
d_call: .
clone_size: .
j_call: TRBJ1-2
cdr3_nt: TGTGCCAGCAGTATACTTAGCGGGGGTGGCTACACCTTC
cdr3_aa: CASSILSGGGYTF

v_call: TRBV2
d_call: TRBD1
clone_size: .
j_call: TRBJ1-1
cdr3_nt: TGTGCCAGCAAAGTTCCGGGACAGCCCTACACTGAAGCTTTCTTT
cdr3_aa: CASKVPGQPYTEAFF

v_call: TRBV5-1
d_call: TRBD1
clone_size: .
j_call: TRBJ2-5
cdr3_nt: TGCGCCAGCAGCTTGGGACAGGGCAACGGAGAGACCCAGTACTTC
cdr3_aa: CASSLGQGNGETQYF

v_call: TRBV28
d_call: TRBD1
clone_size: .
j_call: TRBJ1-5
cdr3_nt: TGTGCCAGCACCAAGTTTTGGGGAACGGGACAGAACTTAGGTCAGCCCCAGCATTTT
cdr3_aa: CASTKFWGTGQNLGQPQHF

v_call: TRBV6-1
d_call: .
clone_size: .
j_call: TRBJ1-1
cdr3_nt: TGTGCCAGCAGTGAAGGGAGTGTGTGGACTGAAGCTTTCTTT
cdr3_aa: CASSEGSVWTEAFF

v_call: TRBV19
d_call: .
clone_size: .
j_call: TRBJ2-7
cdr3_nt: TGTGCCAGTAGTATCTCCAGGGACACCTACGAGCAGTACTTC
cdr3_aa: CASSISRDTYEQYF

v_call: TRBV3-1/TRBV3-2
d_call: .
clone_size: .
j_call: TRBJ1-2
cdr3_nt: TGTGCCAGCAGCCCCAGCAGGGCGTATGGCTACACCTTC
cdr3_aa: CASSPSRAYGYTF

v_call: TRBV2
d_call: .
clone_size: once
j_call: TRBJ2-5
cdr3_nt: TGTGCCAGCAGTAATCGGGAGACCCAGTACTTC
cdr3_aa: CASSNRETQYF

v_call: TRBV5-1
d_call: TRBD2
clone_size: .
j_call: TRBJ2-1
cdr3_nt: TGCGCCAGCAGCTTGGAGGCTAGCGGGGGGGATGAGCAGTTCTTC
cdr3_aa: CASSLEASGGDEQFF

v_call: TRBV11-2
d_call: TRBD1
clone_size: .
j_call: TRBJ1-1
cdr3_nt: TGTGCCAGCAGCCCTCCGGGACAGTACTCGGAAGCTTTCTTT
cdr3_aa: CASSPPGQYSEAFF

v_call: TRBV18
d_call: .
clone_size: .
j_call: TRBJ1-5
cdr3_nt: TGTGCCAGCTCACCACCTGGATCCAGACGTCATCAGCCCCAGCATTTT
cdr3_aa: CASSPPGSRRHQPQHF

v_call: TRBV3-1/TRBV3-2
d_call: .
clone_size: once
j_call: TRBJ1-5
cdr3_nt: TGTGCCAGCAGCCAATCTGGGGATCAGCCCCAGCATTTT
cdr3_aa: CASSQSGDQPQHF

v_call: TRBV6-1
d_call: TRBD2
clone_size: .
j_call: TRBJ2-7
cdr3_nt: TGTGCCAGCAGTGATCCGGGGGGGACTAGTGTACACGAGCAGTACTTC
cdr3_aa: CASSDPGGTSVHEQYF

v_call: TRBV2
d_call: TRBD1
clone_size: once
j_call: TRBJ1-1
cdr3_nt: TGTGCCAGCAGGGGGACAGACTACACTGAAGCTTTCTTT
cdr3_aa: CASRGTDYTEAFF

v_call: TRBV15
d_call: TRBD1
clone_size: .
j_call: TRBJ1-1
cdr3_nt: TGTGCCACCAGCAGAGATACAGGGGGCACTGAAGCTTTCTTT
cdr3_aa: CATSRDTGGTEAFF

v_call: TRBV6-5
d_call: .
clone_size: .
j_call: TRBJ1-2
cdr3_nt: TGTGCCAGCAGTTCCCAGGGTCGGACAGACACTTATGGCTACACCTTC
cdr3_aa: CASSSQGRTDTYGYTF